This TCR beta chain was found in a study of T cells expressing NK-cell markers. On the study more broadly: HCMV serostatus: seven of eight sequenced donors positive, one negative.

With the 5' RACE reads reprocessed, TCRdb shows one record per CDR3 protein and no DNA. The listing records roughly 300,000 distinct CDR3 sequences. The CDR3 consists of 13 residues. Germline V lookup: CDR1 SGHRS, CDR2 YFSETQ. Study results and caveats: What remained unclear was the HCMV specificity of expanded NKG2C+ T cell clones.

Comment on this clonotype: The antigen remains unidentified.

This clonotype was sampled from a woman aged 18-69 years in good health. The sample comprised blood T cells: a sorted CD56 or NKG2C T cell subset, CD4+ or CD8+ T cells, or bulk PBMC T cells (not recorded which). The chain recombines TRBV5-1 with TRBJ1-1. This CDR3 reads CASRSEQNTEAFF.